These 9 T cell receptor beta chains share one sample of origin, sequenced in a study of blood T cell repertoires in COVID-19. Method: immunoSEQ multiplex PCR; TCRdb's copy keeps in-frame clones and lacks some. The sample lists about 100,000 clones, over 80% occurring once. The specimen sequenced was peripheral blood. Receptors originate from a man over 45 with acute or convalescent COVID-19.

V gene TRBV11-3 combines with J gene TRBJ2-1, with 10 positions matching TRBD2. This CDR3 region has 13 residues. After removal of 3 bases from V and 9 bases from J, the junction contained 2 bases not matched to a gene. In germline, CDR1 is SGHNT, CDR2 YENEEA. The CDR3 here is CASSFASGGEQFF. The CDR3 coding sequence is TGTGCCAGCAGCTTTGCTAGCGGGGGTGAGCAGTTCTTC.

This chain joins TRBV6-5 and TRBJ1-2, with TRBD1 matching 9 bases. CDR1 is MNHEY and CDR2 is SVGAGI in the germline V gene. The CDR3 has 15 amino acids. V shed 5 bases and J 2 bases; nucleotides not matched to a gene: 6. CDR3: CASSPGQGLNYGYTF. DNA for the CDR3: TGTGCCAGCAGTCCGGGACAGGGTTTGAACTATGGCTACACCTTC.

The chain has TRBV5-4 and TRBJ1-1; D remains unclear. The CDR3 spans 13 residues. Trimming removed 4 bases from V and 1 base from J, with 8 bases in between. Germline CDR1 is SGHNT and CDR2 is YYREEE (reference sequence). This CDR3 reads CASSPAGNTEAFF. As DNA, the CDR3 is TGTGCCAGCAGCCCTGCCGGGAACACTGAAGCTTTCTTT.

The chain recombines TRBV7-3 with TRBJ2-5; possibly TRBD1 for D (5 bases). Deletions cut 5 bases from V and 4 bases from J, with 17 bases between. Germline CDR1 is SGHTA and CDR2 is FQGTGA. This CDR3 spans 15 amino acids. The CDR3 reads CASSPRGSKAETQYF. In DNA form, the CDR3 reads TGTGCCAGCAGCCCAAGGGGAAGTAAGGCAGAGACCCAGTACTTC.

The chain recombines TRBV2 with TRBJ1-5; TRBD1 matches at 7 bases. The CDR3 is 14 residues long. Germline V gene lookup returns CDR1 SNHLY and CDR2 FYNNEI. Trimming removed 6 bases from V and 7 bases from J; junction bases left unmatched: 9. CDR3 bases: TGTGCCAGCAGCTCCGACAGGGTACGACAGCCCCAGCATTTT. This sequence encodes CASSSDRVRQPQHF.

This chain connects TRBV4-1 to TRBJ1-6; 7 bases align to TRBD1. Trimming removed 3 bases from V and 7 bases from J; junction bases left unmatched: 3. The CDR3 sequence is 14 residues long. Germline loops: CDR1 MGHRA, CDR2 YSYEKL. CDR3 region: CASSQTQGNSPLHF. CDR3 coding DNA: TGCGCCAGCAGCCAGACACAGGGGAATTCACCCCTCCACTTT.

The CDR3 spells CASSLGQGGDEQFF. For the CDR3, the DNA is TGTGCCAGCAGCTTAGGGCAGGGTGGGGATGAGCAGTTCTTC. This rearrangement joins TRBV7-6 to TRBJ2-1, with a tentative D call TRBD1 (5 bases). CDR3 length: 14 amino acids. V lost 1 base, J lost 8 bases, and 12 bases lay in between. Germline CDR1 reads SGHVS; CDR2 reads FNYEAQ.

The V call is TRBV19, the J call TRBJ1-3; 8 bases agree with TRBD1. J lost 0 bases, V lost 4 bases, and 8 bases had no gene match. From germline, CDR1 is LNHDA and CDR2 SQIVND (reference sequence). The CDR3 has 17 amino acids. The CDR3 DNA sequence: TGTGCCAGTAGTAGACCGGGACAGGCAAACTCTGGAAACACCATATATTTT. Amino acids: CASSRPGQANSGNTIYF.

J is TRBJ2-7 and V is TRBV7-3, with unresolved D. The CDR3 is 17 residues long. Germline V gene sequence: CDR1 SGHTA, CDR2 FQGTGA. V was shortened by 0 bases and J by 1 base, with 16 bases between the two germline ends. DNA of the CDR3: TGTGCCAGCAGCTTAACGCGAGTAGCACCGACTTCCTACGAGCAGTACTTC. Residues: CASSLTRVAPTSYEQYF.